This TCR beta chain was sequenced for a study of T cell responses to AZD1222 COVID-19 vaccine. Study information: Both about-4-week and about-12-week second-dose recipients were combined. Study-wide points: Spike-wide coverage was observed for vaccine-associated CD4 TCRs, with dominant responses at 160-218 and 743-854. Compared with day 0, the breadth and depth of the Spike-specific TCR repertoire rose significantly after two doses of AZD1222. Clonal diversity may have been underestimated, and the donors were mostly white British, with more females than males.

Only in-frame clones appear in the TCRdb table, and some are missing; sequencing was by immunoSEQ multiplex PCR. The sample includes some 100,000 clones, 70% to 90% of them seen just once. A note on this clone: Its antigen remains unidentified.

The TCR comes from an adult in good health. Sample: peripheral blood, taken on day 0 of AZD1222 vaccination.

The chain's CDR3 is CASSLWGSGEAFF. CDR3 in DNA: TGTGCCAGCAGTTTATGGGGGTCGGGTGAAGCTTTCTTT. The rearrangement joins TRBV27 to TRBJ1-1; maybe TRBD1 (5 bases). Germline CDR1 is MNHEY and CDR2 is SMNVEV (reference sequence). V was pared by 1 base and J by 7 bases, with 10 bases between. CDR3 length equals 13 residues.